This entry is about one T cell receptor (beta chain). Its antigen is still unknown. The data were obtained in a study of a mutant IDH1 vaccine in newly diagnosed glioma. Study context: Vaccination started 4-6 weeks after radiotherapy alone, or with temozolomide cycles. The treated population exhibited a male proportion of around 62%, a female proportion of about 38%, and a mean age of around 40 years.

Time point described: week 5, during vaccination. Alongside topical imiquimod, each dose of vaccine comprised 300 ug of mutant IDH1 20-mer peptide. Astrocytomas that were new, WHO grade 3 or 4, IDH1-mutant and ATRX-lost were present in the donors. Clones were read by immunoSEQ multiplex PCR, and TCRdb kept only the in-frame ones, dropping some. The sample holds roughly 40,000 clones, 80% to 90% seen once. The CDR3 consists of 13 residues. V was shortened by 4 bases and J by 0 bases, with 4 bases between the two germline ends. Germline-derived CDR1 and CDR2 are MDHEN and SYDVKM. This chain joins TRBV28 and TRBJ1-5; unclear D gene. The receptor was derived from a man aged 35-49 years with glioma. Sequencing used PBMCs, obtained from a glioma patient whose treatment included an IDH1 peptide vaccine. The CDR3 loop is CASSSDSNQPQHF. The CDR3 DNA sequence: TGTGCCAGCAGTTCAGATAGCAATCAGCCCCAGCATTTT.